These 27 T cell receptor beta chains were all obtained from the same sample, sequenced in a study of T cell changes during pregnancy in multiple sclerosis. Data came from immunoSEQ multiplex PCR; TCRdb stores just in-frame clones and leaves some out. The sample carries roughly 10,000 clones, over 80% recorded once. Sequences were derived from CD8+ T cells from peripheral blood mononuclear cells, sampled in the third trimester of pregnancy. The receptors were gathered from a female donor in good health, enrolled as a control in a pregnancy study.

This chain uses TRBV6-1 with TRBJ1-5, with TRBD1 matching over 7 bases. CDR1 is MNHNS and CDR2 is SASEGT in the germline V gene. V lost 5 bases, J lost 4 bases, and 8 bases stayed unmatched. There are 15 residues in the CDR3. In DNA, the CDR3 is TGTGCCAGCAGTCTCAGACAGGGAACGAATCAGCCCCAGCATTTT. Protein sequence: CASSLRQGTNQPQHF.

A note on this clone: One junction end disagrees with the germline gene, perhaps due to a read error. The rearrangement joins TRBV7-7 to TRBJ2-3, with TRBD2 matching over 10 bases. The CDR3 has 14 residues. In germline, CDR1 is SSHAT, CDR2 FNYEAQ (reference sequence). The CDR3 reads CASSPSGSRDTQYF. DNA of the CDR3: TGTGCTAGCAGCCCTAGCGGGAGTAGAGATACGCAGTATTTT.

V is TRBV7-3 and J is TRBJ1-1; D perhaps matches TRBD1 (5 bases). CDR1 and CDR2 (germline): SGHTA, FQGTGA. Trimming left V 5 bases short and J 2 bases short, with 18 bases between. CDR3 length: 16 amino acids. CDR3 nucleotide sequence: TGTGCCAGCAGCCCTGTAACGGGGGGGACCAACACTGAAGCTTTCTTT. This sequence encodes CASSPVTGGTNTEAFF.

The CDR3 DNA reads TGTGCCAGTAGCACCGGGACTAGAGGTTCAGGGGCCAACGTCCTGACTTTC. It encodes CASSTGTRGSGANVLTF. The chain uses TRBV19 and TRBJ2-6; 8 bases fit TRBD2. CDR3 length equals 17 residues. CDR1 and CDR2 from the germline V gene are LNHDA and SQIVND (reference sequence). V was pared by 6 bases and J by 4 bases, with 11 bases of the junction left unmatched.

CDR3 protein: CASRDRDRGPYEQYF. CDR3 nucleotides: TGTGCCAGCAGAGACCGGGACAGGGGTCCGTACGAGCAGTACTTC. The chain carries TRBV27 and TRBJ2-7, with TRBD1 identical over 10 bases. The CDR3 length is 15 residues. V shed 6 bases and J 4 bases; nucleotides not matched to a gene: 9. Germline V gene data show CDR1 as MNHEY and CDR2 as SMNVEV (reference sequence).

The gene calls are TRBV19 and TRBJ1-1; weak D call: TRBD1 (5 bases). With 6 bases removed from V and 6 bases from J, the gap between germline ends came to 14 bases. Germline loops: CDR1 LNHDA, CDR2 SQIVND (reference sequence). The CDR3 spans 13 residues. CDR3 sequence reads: CASSPGETAEAFF. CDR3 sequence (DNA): TGTGCCAGTAGCCCGGGGGAGACGGCTGAAGCTTTCTTT. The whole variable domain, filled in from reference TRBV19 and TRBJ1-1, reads DGGITQSPKYLFRKEGQNVTLSCEQNLNHDAMYWYRQDPGQGLRLIYYSQIVNDFQKGDIAEGYSVSREKKESFPLTVTSAQKNPTAFYLCASSPGETAEAFFGQGTRLTVV.

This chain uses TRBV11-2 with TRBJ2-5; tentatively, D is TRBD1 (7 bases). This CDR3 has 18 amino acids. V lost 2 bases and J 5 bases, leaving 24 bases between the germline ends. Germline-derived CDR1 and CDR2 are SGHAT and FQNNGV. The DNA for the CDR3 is TGTGCCAGCAGCTTAAGGCACCGGCAGGGGGGAATGCAGGAGACCCAGTACTTC. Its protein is CASSLRHRQGGMQETQYF. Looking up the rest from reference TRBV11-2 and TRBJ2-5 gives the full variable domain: EAGVAQSPRYKIIEKRQSVAFWCNPISGHATLYWYQQILGQGPKLLIQFQNNGVVDDSQLPKDRFSAERLKGVDSTLKIQPAKLEDSAVYLCASSLRHRQGGMQETQYFGPGTRLLVL.

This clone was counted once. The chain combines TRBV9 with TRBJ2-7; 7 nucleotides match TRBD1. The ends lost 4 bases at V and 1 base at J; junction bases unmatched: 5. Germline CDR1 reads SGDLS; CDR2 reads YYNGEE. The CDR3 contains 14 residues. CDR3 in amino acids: CASSPGTASYEQYF. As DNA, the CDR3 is TGTGCCAGCAGCCCCGGGACAGCTTCCTACGAGCAGTACTTC.

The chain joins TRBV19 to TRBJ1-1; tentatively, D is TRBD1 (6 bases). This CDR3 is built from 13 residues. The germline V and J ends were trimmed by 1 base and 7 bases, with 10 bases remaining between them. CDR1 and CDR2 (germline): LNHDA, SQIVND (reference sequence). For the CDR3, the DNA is TGTGCCAGTAGTATAGGGGGGGGCCTTGAAGCTTTCTTT. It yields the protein CASSIGGGLEAFF.

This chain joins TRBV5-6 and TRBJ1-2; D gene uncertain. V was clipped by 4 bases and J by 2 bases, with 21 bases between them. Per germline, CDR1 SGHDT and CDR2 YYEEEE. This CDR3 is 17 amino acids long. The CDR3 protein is CASSVTPAGRTNYGYTF. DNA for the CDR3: TGTGCCAGCAGCGTGACCCCCGCCGGGAGGACGAACTATGGCTACACCTTC.

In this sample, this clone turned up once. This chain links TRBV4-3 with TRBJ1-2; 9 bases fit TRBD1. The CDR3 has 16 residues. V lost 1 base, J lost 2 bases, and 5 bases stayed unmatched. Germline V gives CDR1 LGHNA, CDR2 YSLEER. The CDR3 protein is CASSQALGQGNYGYTF. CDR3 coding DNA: TGCGCCAGCAGCCAAGCTTTGGGACAGGGCAACTATGGCTACACCTTC.

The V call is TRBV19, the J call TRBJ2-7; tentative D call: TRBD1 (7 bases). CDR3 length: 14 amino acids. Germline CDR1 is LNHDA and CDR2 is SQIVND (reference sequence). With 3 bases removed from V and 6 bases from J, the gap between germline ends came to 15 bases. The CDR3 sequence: CASSMGGGGGEQYF. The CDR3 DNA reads TGTGCCAGTAGTATGGGTGGAGGGGGCGGCGAGCAGTACTTC.

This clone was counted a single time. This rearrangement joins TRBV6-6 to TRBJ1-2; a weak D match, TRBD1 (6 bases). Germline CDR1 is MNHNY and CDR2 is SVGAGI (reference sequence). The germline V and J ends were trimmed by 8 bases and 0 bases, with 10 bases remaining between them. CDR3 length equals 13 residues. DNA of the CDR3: TGTGCCAGCTATGCAGGGGCTAACTATGGCTACACCTTC. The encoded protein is CASYAGANYGYTF.

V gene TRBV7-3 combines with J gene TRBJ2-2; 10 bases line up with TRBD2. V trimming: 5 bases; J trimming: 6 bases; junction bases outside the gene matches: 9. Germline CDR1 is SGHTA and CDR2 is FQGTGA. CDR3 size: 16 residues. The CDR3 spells CASSPQAGGLPGELFF. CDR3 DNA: TGTGCCAGCAGCCCTCAAGCGGGGGGGCTCCCCGGGGAGCTGTTTTTT.

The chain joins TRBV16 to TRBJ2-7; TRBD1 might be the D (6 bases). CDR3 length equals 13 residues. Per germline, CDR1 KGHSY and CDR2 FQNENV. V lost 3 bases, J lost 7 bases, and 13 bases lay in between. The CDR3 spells CASSQGAGREQYF. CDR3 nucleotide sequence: TGTGCCAGCAGCCAGGGGGCAGGTCGAGAGCAGTACTTC.

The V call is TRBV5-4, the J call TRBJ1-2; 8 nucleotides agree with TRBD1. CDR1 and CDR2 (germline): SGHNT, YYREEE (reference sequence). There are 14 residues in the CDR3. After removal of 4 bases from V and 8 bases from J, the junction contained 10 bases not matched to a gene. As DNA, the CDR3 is TGTGCCAGCAGCCGAATAGGACAGGGTCAAGGCTACACCTTC. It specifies CASSRIGQGQGYTF.

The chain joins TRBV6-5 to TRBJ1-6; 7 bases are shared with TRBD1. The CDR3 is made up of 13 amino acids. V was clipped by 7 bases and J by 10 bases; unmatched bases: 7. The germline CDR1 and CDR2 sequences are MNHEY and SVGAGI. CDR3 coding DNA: TGTGCCAGCACCAGGGACAGAGGATCACCCCTCCACTTT. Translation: CASTRDRGSPLHF.

In nucleotides, the CDR3 is TGTGCCAGCAGTTTTTGGGGACAGAGTCCCAATTCACCCCTCCACTTT. It specifies CASSFWGQSPNSPLHF. The chain couples TRBV27 to TRBJ1-6; TRBD1 matches at 7 bases. The CDR3 covers 16 residues. The germline gives CDR1 MNHEY, CDR2 SMNVEV (reference sequence). Unmatched junction bases numbered 9, after V lost 3 bases and J lost 7 bases.

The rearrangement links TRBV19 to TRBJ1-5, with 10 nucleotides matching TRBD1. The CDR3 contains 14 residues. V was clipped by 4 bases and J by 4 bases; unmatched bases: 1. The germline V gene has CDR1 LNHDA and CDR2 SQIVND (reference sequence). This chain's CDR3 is CASSRQGANQPQHF. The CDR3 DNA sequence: TGTGCCAGTAGTAGACAGGGGGCTAATCAGCCCCAGCATTTT.

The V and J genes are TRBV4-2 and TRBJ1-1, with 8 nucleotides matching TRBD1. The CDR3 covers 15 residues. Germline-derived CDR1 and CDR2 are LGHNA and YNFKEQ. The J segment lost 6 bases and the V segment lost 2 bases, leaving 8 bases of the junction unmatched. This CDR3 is CASSQPRQGRPEAFF. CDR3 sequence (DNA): TGTGCCAGCAGCCAACCAAGACAGGGGAGGCCTGAAGCTTTCTTT.

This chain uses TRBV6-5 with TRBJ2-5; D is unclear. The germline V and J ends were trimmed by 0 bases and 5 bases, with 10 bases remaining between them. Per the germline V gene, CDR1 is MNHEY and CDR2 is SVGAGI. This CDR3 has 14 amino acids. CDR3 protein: CASSYSGYAETQYF. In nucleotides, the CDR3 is TGTGCCAGCAGTTACTCCGGGTATGCGGAGACCCAGTACTTC.

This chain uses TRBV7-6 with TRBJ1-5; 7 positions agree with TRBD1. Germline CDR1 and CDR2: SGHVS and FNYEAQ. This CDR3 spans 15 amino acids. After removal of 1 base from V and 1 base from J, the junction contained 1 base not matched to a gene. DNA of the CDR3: TGTGCCAGCAGCTTAGACAGGGGCAGCAATCAGCCCCAGCATTTT. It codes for CASSLDRGSNQPQHF.

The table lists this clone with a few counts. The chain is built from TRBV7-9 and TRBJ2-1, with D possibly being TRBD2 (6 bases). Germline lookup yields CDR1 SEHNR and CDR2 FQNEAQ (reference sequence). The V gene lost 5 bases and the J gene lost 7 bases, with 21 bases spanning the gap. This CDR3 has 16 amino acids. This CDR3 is CASSKVRDPAPNEQFF. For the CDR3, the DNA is TGTGCCAGCAGCAAAGTGCGGGACCCCGCCCCGAATGAGCAGTTCTTC.

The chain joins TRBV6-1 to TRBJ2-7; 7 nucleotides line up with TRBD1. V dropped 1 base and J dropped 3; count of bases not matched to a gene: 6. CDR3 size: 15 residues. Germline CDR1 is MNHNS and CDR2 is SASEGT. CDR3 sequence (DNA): TGTGCCAGCAGTGAAGAGGGGGCGTCGAGCTACGAGCAGTACTTC. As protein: CASSEEGASSYEQYF.

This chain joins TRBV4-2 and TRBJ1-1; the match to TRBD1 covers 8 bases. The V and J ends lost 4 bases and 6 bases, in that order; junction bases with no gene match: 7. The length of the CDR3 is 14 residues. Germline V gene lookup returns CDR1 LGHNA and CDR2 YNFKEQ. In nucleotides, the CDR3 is TGTGCCAGCAGCCCGACAGGGGTTGGCGCTGAAGCTTTCTTT. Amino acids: CASSPTGVGAEAFF.

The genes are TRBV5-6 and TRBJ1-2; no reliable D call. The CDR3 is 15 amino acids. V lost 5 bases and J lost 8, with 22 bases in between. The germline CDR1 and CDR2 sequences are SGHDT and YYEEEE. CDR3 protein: CASSATRSGAFGYTF. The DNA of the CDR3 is TGTGCCAGCAGTGCAACTAGGTCAGGTGCTTTCGGCTACACCTTC.

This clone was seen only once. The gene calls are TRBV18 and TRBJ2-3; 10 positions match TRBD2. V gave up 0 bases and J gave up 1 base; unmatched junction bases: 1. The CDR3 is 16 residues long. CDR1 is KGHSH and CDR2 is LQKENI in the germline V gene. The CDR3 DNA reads TGTGCCAGCTCACCACCCGGACTAGCGGGCACAGATACGCAGTATTTT. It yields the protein CASSPPGLAGTDTQYF.